The T cell receptor (beta chain) described here comes from a study of cytomegalovirus exposure and HLA in healthy donors. TCRdb's table, derived via immunoSEQ multiplex PCR, lists solely in-frame clones and lacks some. The repertoire holds around 120,000 clones, with 85% to 90% as singletons. Germline V gives CDR1 LNHDA, CDR2 SQIVND (reference sequence). Trimming removed 3 bases from V and 13 bases from J, with 25 bases in between. There are 16 residues in the CDR3. This rearrangement joins TRBV19 to TRBJ2-1, with D tentatively TRBD1 (6 bases). The clonotype originates from a woman younger than 35 in good health and CMV-seropositive. The sample consisted of PBMCs. For the CDR3, the DNA is TGTGCCAGTAGTATCCCGGGACAAACCCGGACATCCACCCAGTTCTTC. Protein product: CASSIPGQTRTSTQFF.